This T cell receptor beta chain was identified in a study of blood T cell repertoires in COVID-19. The overall study: Nucleic acid was either cDNA or gDNA, and it came from T cells, B-cell-depleted T cells, or PBMCs.

The trim removed 5 bases at V and 0 bases at J, leaving 5 bases unmatched. CDR1 is SGHRS and CDR2 is YFSETQ in the germline V gene. The CDR3 has 16 residues. TCRdb's table, derived via immunoSEQ multiplex PCR, lists solely in-frame clones and lacks some. In the table there are some 380,000 clones, 70% to 90% of which are singletons. The participants were between about 18 and 90 years old and came from under 25 US areas. Cohorts were based on clinical histories the participants reported. Recovered Cohort 3 donors showed two negative PCRs, clearance, or symptom resolution. The TCR comes from a man aged 25 to 40 who had recovered from COVID-19. This chain connects TRBV5-1 to TRBJ1-4; 9 bases line up with TRBD1. Sequencing was performed on PBMCs or T cells enriched from blood (not recorded which). Here the CDR3 DNA reads TGCGCCAGCAGGGACAGGGGCGGGGCAACTAATGAAAAACTGTTTTTT. Its protein product is CASRDRGGATNEKLFF.